The 11 T cell receptor beta chains below all came from one sample that was sequenced in a study of CD4 T cell repertoires and nickel. TCRdb ran MiXCR on the RT-PCR reads and lists one entry per CDR3 protein. In the table there are roughly 620 distinct CDR3 sequences, 44% of which are singletons. Sequenced input: CD4+ T cells from blood, not recorded whether cultured. The receptors here all came from a human donor in a nickel allergy study, with or without nickel allergy (not recorded which). It is not recorded whether this sample comes from one donor or several.

The chain is built from TRBV28 and TRBJ2-1, with a tentative D call TRBD2 (6 bases). V was trimmed by 5 bases and J by 0 bases, leaving 17 bases between them. The V gene's germline CDR1 is MDHEN and CDR2 SYDVKM. This CDR3 comprises 17 residues. The CDR3 loop reads CASSPGGLLGSYNEQFF. The CDR3 DNA reads TGTGCCAGCAGTCCCGGGGGACTCTTGGGCTCCTACAATGAGCAGTTCTTC.

In its sample, this clonotype ranks as large. The chain has TRBV15 and TRBJ2-5; 8 bases match TRBD2. With 1 base clipped from V and 9 bases from J, the junction kept 10 bases outside the gene matches. The length of the CDR3 is 15 residues. Germline loops: CDR1 LNHNV, CDR2 YYDKDF (reference sequence). CDR3: CATSRVSGVNWAQYF. The DNA of the CDR3 is TGTGCCACCAGCAGAGTTAGCGGGGTTAATTGGGCCCAGTACTTC. The full variable domain, completed using reference TRBV15 and TRBJ2-5, is DAMVIQNPRYQVTQFGKPVTLSCSQTLNHNVMYWYQQKSSQAPKLLFHYYDKDFNNEADTPDNFQSRRPNTSFCFLDIRSPGLGDTAMYLCATSRVSGVNWAQYFGPGTRLLVL.

The CDR3 coding sequence is TGTGCCAGCAGGCTCGACCCTTACACTGAAGCTTTCTTT. Amino acids: CASRLDPYTEAFF. The chain employs TRBV28 and TRBJ1-1; D not resolved. This CDR3 region has 13 residues. From germline, CDR1 is MDHEN and CDR2 SYDVKM. The germline V and J ends were trimmed by 6 bases and 3 bases, with 11 bases remaining between them.

This sequence joins TRBV5-1 and TRBJ1-1, with D perhaps matching TRBD1 (5 bases). Germline V gene data show CDR1 as SGHRS and CDR2 as YFSETQ. There are 14 residues in the CDR3. Deletions cut 4 bases from V and 2 bases from J, with 12 bases between. The CDR3 DNA reads TGCGCCAGCAGCGGGGGAAGATCTAACACTGAAGCTTTCTTT. It specifies CASSGGRSNTEAFF.

This chain links TRBV6-6 with TRBJ2-2, with TRBD1 matching 7 bases. CDR3 length: 15 residues. V lost 7 bases and J lost 3; bases outside the gene matches: 8. Germline V gives CDR1 MNHNY, CDR2 SVGAGI (reference sequence). CDR3 region: CASTPDRAHTGELFF. CDR3 nucleotides: TGTGCCAGCACTCCAGACAGGGCGCACACCGGGGAGCTGTTTTTT.

In this sample, this clonotype turned up a few times. The chain combines TRBV15 with TRBJ1-4; 9 bases line up with TRBD1. The CDR3 has 17 amino acids. Per the germline V gene, CDR1 is LNHNV and CDR2 is YYDKDF (reference sequence). J was trimmed by 2 bases and V by 0 bases; bases with no gene match: 4. CDR3 in amino acids: CATSRDVTGGTNEKLFF. The DNA of the CDR3 is TGTGCCACCAGCAGAGATGTTACAGGGGGCACTAATGAAAAACTGTTTTTT.

The gene calls are TRBV20-1 and TRBJ2-3; TRBD2 aligns across 13 bases. The germline CDR1 and CDR2 sequences are DFQATT and SNEGSKA (reference sequence). V lost 6 bases to trimming and J lost 6 bases; unmatched junction nucleotides: 12. CDR3 length: 16 amino acids. The CDR3: CSAPPRTSGGVDTQYF. DNA of the CDR3: TGCAGTGCCCCCCCCCGGACTAGCGGGGGAGTTGATACGCAGTATTTT.

This clonotype was seen more than once but under ten times. CDR3: CAWSAPPSYNEQFF. The DNA of the CDR3 is TGTGCCTGGAGTGCCCCCCCGTCGTACAATGAGCAGTTCTTC. The gene calls are TRBV30 and TRBJ2-1; no definite D call. The length of the CDR3 is 14 residues. The germline gives CDR1 GTSNPN, CDR2 SVGIG (reference sequence). V lost 1 base, J lost 4 bases, and 11 bases lay in between.

This clonotype was picked up a small number of times. This rearrangement joins TRBV5-1 to TRBJ1-4, with 10 bases fitting TRBD1. Germline CDR1 reads SGHRS; CDR2 reads YFSETQ. With V trimmed by 4 bases and J by 6 bases, 15 bases remained unmatched. The CDR3 contains 18 residues. In DNA, the CDR3 is TGCGCCAGCAGCCGCGGGGACAGGGGCCTCCCGGGGGATGAAAAACTGTTTTTT. Encoded protein: CASSRGDRGLPGDEKLFF.

The table lists this clonotype with a few counts. This rearrangement joins TRBV18 to TRBJ1-6, with 11 bases identical to TRBD1. CDR3 length: 15 residues. J gave up 10 bases and V 3 bases, and 5 bases lay outside the gene matches. CDR1 and CDR2 (germline): KGHSH, LQKENI. The CDR3: CASSPPGQGVSPLHF. In nucleotides, the CDR3 is TGTGCCAGCTCACCCCCGGGACAGGGGGTGTCACCCCTCCACTTT.

Notes on this clonotype: The junction departs from the called germline gene at one end, perhaps through a read error. The chain has TRBV7-7 and TRBJ2-7; D gene unclear. In germline, CDR1 is SSHAT, CDR2 FNYEAQ (reference sequence). CDR3 length equals 13 residues. The CDR3, as DNA: TGTGCTAGCAGCCCGCGGACCGCCGGGGAGCAGTACTTC. Its protein is CASSPRTAGEQYF. The complete variable domain, with remaining parts taken from reference TRBV7-7 and TRBJ2-7, reads GAGVSQSPRYKVTKRGQDVTLRCDPISSHATLYWYQQALGQGPEFLTYFNYEAQPDKSGLPSDRFSAERPEGSISTLTIQRTEQRDSAMYRCASSPRTAGEQYFGPGTRLTVT.